This T cell receptor (beta chain) was found in a study of Ad26.COV2.S vaccination and SARS-CoV-2 variants. Overall study context: Recipients of Ad26.COV2.S got it intramuscularly, once or twice 56 days apart.

Clones were read by immunoSEQ multiplex PCR, and TCRdb kept only the in-frame ones, dropping some. Seen here are about 280,000 clones, approximately 87% observed once, and the top ten hold 2.5% to 3.5%. The CDR3 spans 15 residues. Germline V gene sequence: CDR1 LNHNV, CDR2 YYDKDF (reference sequence). Trimming cost V 0 bases and J 4 bases, with 13 bases left between them. Treatment given: about 20 received Ad26.COV2.S at low or high dose, single or two shots; a few received placebo; per-sample allocation not given. Samples came from day 63 after the first vaccine or placebo injection. Expressing Wuhan-strain SARS-CoV-2 spike, an Ad26 vector served as the vaccine. Turning to this clone: Its antigen is as yet unknown.

Whole-study results and caveats: The TCR-based breadth and depth measures might underestimate overall T cell responses. Recipients of either vaccine or placebo displayed similar breadth of non-spike TCRs.

The material was peripheral blood, obtained in a trial of Ad26.COV2.S vaccine versus placebo. This TCR derives from a person aged 18-60 years who received the Ad26.COV2.S COVID-19 vaccine or a placebo. V gene TRBV15 combines with J gene TRBJ2-7; D may be TRBD1 (6 bases). The CDR3 sequence is CATSRELGQQYEQYF. As DNA, the CDR3 is TGTGCCACCAGCAGAGAGCTAGGACAGCAGTACGAGCAGTACTTC.